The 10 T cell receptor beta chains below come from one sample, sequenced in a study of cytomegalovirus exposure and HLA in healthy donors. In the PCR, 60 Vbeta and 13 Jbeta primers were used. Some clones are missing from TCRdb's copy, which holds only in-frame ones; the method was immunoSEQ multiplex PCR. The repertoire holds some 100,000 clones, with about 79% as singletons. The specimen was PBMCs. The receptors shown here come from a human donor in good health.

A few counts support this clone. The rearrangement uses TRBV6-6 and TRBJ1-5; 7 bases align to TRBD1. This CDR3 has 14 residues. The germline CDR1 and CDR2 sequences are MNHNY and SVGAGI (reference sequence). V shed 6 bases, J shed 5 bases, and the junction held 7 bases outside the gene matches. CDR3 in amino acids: CASRRRTGDQPQHF. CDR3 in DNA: TGTGCCAGCAGGCGACGGACAGGAGATCAGCCCCAGCATTTT.

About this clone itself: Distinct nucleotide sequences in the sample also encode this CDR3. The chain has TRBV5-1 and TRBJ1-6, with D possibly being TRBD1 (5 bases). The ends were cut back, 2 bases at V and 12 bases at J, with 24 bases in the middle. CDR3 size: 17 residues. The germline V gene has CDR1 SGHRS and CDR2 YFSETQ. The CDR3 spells CASSFRTGRGSFGPLHF. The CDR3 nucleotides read TGCGCCAGCAGCTTCCGCACAGGAAGAGGCTCATTTGGACCCCTCCACTTT.

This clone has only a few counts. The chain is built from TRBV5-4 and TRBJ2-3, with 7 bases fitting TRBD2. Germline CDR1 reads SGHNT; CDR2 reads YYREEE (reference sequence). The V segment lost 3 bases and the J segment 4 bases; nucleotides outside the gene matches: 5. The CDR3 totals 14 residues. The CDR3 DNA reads TGTGCCAGCAGCTCCCGACTAGCTCCAGATACGCAGTATTTT. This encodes CASSSRLAPDTQYF.

The CDR3 bases are TGTGCCAGCAGTTACTTACAAGATACGCAGTATTTT. This translates into CASSYLQDTQYF. This chain uses TRBV6-6 with TRBJ2-3, with unresolved D. Trimming removed 1 base at V and 5 bases at J, with 4 bases between. The germline CDR1 and CDR2 sequences are MNHNY and SVGAGI (reference sequence). This CDR3 is built from 12 residues.

Here the CDR3 reads CASSLRGDQPQHF. CDR3 coding DNA: TGTGCCAGCAGCTTACGGGGGGATCAGCCCCAGCATTTT. The rearrangement links TRBV7-2 to TRBJ1-5, with D perhaps TRBD1 (5 bases). The CDR3 runs to 13 residues. Trimming took 2 bases from V and 5 from J, leaving 7 bases between them. The germline CDR1 and CDR2 sequences are SGHTA and FQGNSA.

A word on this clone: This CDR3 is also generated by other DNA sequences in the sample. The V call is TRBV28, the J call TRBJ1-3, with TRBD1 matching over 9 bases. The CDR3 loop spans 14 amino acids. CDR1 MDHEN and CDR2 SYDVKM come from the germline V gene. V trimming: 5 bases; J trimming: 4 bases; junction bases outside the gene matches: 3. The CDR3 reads CASSTGGSGNTIYF. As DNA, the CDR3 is TGTGCCAGCAGTACAGGGGGCTCAGGAAACACCATATATTTT.

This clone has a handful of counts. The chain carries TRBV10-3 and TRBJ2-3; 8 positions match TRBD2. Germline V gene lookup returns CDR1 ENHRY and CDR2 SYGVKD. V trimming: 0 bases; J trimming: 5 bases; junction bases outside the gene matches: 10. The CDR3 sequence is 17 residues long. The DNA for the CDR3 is TGTGCCATCAGTGAGTCGGGGCGACAGCGGGGGAAAGATACGCAGTATTTT. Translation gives CAISESGRQRGKDTQYF.

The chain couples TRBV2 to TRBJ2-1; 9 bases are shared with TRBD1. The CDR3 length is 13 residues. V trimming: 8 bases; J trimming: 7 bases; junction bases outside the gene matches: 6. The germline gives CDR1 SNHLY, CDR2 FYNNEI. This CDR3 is CASGGTGRNEQFF. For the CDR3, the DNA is TGTGCCAGCGGGGGGACAGGGAGGAATGAGCAGTTCTTC.

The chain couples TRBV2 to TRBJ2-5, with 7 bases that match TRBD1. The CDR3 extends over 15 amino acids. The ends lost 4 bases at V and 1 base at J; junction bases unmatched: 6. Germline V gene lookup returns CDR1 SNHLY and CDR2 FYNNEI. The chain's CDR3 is CASSAQQGTQETQYF. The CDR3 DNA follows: TGTGCCAGCAGTGCACAACAGGGGACCCAAGAGACCCAGTACTTC.

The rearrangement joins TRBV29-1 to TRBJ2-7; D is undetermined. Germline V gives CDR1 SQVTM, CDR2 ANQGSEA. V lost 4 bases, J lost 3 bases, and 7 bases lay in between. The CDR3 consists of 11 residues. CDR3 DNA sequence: TGCAGCGTTGGCGGAGTCTACGAGCAGTACTTC. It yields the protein CSVGGVYEQYF.